This T cell receptor (beta chain) was captured by sequencing in a study of T cell responses to AZD1222 COVID-19 vaccine (dated by TCRdb to about 2021). Study-level background: Because spike-specific TCR depth and breadth did not differ between the two schedules, AZD1222 recipients who got a second dose at roughly 4 weeks were pooled with those who got a second dose at roughly 12 weeks. TCR sequencing covered roughly 230 trial participants: 200 to 210 given two doses of AZD1222 and approximately 26 given two doses of MenACWY control vaccine. Trial participants were enrolled by age into 18-55, 56-69 and 70-plus year subgroups, with roughly 160, 29 and 62 TCR-sequenced participants respectively. Beyond this particular receptor, the publication reports: Epitopes outside the regions mutated in the B.1.351 and B.1.1.7 variants were reportedly recognized by nearly half of the unique spike-specific TCRs. Conclusions about previously exposed vaccinees are limited because only a handful of AZD1222 recipients were SARS-CoV-2 seropositive at baseline. The vaccine-associated CD4 TCRs covered the entire spike protein, and the dominant responses fell in regions 160-218 and 743-854. After two AZD1222 doses, both the breadth and the depth of spike-specific TCRs were significantly higher than at day 0 and than in MenACWY recipients. In the small 56-69-year group, the increase in depth fell short of significance, most likely because of low power. Participants were mostly white British and included more females than males, and it was suggested by the authors that clonal diversity may have been underestimated. Because no samples from the day 14 peak response were available, repertoires could be characterized only after the peak T cell response.

The CDR3 regions of human TCRbeta chains were analyzed by immunosequencing. The source study handled its data this way. TCRs in the repertoires were matched against a reference library of SARS-CoV-2-specific TCRs that had been generated with the MIRA antigen-specificity platform. Breadth meant the fraction of unique TCRs that were SARS-CoV-2-associated, whereas depth meant the fraction of total T cells that were SARS-CoV-2-associated. Each spike-specific TCR was assigned to its reactive spike region and to a CD4 or CD8 class using the MIRA data. Log10-transformed breadth and depth values were compared by one-way ANOVA with Sidak's multiple comparisons tests. TCRdb took this table from immuneACCESS and kept in-frame rearrangements with V and J called. Such tables lack part of the clones; where checked against another copy, unresolved V genes explain under half of the gap, and the rest is unexplained. The V and J calls and clone size come from that table; D and trimming were worked out from the DNA. The sample has about 110,000 clones on record, 85% to 90% of them singletons. The top ten clones comprise roughly 7.7% of the sample.

For this clone: It has no known antigen specificity. Base qualities are missing; no much larger clone stands one base away.

This specimen's time point label, per the study, means: baseline before first vaccination. The vaccinee samples were drawn from two UK trials, COV001 and COV002, one of which was a single-blind randomized controlled phase 2/3 trial testing AZD1222 (ChAdOx1 nCoV-19) in healthy adults. Trial participant PBMC samples were collected at day 0 and day 28 after the second dose for TCRbeta chain sequencing. CDR1 and CDR2 are drawn from the germline V gene: MNHEY, SVGEGT. The CDR3 sequence holds 12 residues, the cysteine and phenylalanine included. CDR3 DNA only is kept here, 36 bases in frame from base 1. Compared with germline, V lacks 5 bases and J lacks 3 bases; bases without a gene match: 0.

The sequence came from an adult in good health. This sequence uses TRBV6-2 or TRBV6-3 and TRBJ1-2, and 7 junctional nucleotides match TRBD1. Source: peripheral blood, taken on day 0 of AZD1222 vaccination. The nucleotides are TGTGCCAGCAGTACAGGGGACTATGGCTACACCTTC. It codes for CASSTGDYGYTF.